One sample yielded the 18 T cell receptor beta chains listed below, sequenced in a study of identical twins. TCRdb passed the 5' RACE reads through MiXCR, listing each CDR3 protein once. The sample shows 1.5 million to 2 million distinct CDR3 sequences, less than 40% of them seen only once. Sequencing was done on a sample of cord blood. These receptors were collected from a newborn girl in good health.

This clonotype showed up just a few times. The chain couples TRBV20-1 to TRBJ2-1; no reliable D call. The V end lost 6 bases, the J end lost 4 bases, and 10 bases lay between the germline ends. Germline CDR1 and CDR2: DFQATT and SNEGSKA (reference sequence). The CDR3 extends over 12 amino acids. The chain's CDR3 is CSAPTTYNEQFF. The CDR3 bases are TGCAGTGCGCCGACCACATACAATGAGCAGTTCTTC.

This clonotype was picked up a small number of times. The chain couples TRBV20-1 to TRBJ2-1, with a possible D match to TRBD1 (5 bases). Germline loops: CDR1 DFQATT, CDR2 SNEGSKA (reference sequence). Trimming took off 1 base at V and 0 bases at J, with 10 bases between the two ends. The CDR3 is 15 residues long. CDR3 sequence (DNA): TGCAGTGCTAGAGGCGACAGCAGCTCCTACAATGAGCAGTTCTTC. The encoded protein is CSARGDSSSYNEQFF.

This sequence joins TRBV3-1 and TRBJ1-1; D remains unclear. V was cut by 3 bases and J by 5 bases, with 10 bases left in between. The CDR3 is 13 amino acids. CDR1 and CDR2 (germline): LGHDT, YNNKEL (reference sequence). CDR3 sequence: CASSHVTRTEAFF. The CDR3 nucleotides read TGTGCCAGCAGCCATGTTACTCGGACTGAAGCTTTCTTT.

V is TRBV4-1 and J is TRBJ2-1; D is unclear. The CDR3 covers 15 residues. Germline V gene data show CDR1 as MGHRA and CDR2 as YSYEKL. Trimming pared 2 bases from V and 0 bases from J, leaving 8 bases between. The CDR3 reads CASSQRPISYNEQFF. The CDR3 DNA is TGCGCCAGCAGCCAAAGGCCGATCTCCTACAATGAGCAGTTCTTC.

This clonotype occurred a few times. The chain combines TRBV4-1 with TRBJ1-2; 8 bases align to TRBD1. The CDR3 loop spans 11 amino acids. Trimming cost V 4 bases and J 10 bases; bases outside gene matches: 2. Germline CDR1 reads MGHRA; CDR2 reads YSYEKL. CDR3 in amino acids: CASSRQGTYTF. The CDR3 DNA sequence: TGCGCCAGCAGCCGACAGGGGACCTACACCTTC.

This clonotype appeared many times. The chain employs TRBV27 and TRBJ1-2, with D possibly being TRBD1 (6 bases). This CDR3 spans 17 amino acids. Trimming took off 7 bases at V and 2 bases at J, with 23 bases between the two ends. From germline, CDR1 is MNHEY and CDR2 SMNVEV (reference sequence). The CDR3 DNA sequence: TGTGCCAGCACCGGCCTAAAAAAGAGGGGGAAAAACTATGGCTACACCTTC. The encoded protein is CASTGLKKRGKNYGYTF.

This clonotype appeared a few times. The CDR3 sequence: CSARARVYGYTF. The CDR3 DNA reads as TGCAGTGCTAGAGCCAGGGTTTATGGCTACACCTTC. The chain links TRBV20-1 to TRBJ1-2; TRBD1 is a possible D gene (5 bases). Per the germline V gene, CDR1 is DFQATT and CDR2 is SNEGSKA (reference sequence). V lost 1 base and J 5 bases, leaving 8 bases between the germline ends. The CDR3 is 12 amino acids.

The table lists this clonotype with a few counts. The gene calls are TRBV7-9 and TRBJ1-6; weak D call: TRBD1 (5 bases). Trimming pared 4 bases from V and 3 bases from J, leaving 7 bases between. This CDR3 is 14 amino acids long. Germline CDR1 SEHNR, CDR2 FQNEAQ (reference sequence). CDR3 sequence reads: CASSSDIYNSPLHF. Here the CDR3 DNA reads TGTGCCAGCAGCTCGGACATCTATAATTCACCCCTCCACTTT.

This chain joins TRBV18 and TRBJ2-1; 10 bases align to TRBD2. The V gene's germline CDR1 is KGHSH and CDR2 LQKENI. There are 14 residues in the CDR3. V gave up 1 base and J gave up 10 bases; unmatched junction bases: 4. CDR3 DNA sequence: TGTGCCAGCTCACCACTAGCGGGGGGTCGCGAGCAGTTCTTC. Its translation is CASSPLAGGREQFF. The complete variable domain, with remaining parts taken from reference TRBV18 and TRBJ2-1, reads NAGVMQNPRHLVRRRGQEARLRCSPMKGHSHVYWYRQLPEEGLKFMVYLQKENIIDESGMPKERFSAEFPKEGPSILRIQQVVRGDSAAYFCASSPLAGGREQFFGPGTRLTVL.

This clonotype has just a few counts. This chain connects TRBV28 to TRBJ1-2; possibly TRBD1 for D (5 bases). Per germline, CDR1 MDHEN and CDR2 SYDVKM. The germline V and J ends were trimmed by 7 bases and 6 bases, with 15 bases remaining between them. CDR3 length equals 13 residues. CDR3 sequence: CASNNRGRDGYTF. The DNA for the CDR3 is TGTGCCAGCAACAACCGGGGCAGGGATGGCTACACCTTC.

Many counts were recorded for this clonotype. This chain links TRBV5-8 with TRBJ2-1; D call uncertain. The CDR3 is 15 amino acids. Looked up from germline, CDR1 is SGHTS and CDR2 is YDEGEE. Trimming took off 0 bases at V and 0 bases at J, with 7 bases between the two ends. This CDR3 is CASSLAISSYNEQFF. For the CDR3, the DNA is TGTGCCAGCAGCTTGGCCATAAGCTCCTACAATGAGCAGTTCTTC. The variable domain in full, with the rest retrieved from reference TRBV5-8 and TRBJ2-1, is EAGVTQSPTHLIKTRGQQATLRCSPISGHTSVYWYQQALGLGLQFLLWYDEGEERNRGNFPPRFSGRQFPNYSSELNVNALELEDSALYLCASSLAISSYNEQFFGPGTRLTVL.

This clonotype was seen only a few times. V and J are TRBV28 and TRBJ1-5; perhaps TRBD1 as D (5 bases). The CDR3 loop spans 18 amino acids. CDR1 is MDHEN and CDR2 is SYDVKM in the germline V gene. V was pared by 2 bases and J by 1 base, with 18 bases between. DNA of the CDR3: TGTGCCAGCAGTTTAGATAGAGGTCGGGGGTTGAGCAATCAGCCCCAGCATTTT. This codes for CASSLDRGRGLSNQPQHF.

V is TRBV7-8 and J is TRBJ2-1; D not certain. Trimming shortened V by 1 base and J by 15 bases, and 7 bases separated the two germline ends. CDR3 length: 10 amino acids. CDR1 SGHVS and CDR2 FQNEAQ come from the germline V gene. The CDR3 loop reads CASSLDSLFF. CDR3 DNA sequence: TGTGCCAGCAGCTTAGATTCTTTGTTCTTC.

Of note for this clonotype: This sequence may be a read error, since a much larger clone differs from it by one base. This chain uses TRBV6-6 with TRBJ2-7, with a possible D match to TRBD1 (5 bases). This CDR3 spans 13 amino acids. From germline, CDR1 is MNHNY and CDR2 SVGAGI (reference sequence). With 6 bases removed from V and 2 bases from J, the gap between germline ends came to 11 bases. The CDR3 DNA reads TGTGCCAGCAGGTCCGACAGAACCTACGAGCAGTACTTC. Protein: CASRSDRTYEQYF.

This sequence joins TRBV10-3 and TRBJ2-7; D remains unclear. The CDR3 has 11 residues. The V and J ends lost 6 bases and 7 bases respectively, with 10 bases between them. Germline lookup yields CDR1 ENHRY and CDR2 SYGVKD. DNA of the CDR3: TGTGCCATCAGCCCAGCGAATGAGCAGTACTTC. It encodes CAISPANEQYF.

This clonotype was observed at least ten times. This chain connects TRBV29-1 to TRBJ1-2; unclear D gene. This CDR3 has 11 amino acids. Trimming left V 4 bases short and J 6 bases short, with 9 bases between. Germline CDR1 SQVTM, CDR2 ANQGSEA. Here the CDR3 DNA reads TGCAGCGTTGTAGAGGGTGATGGCTACACCTTC. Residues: CSVVEGDGYTF.

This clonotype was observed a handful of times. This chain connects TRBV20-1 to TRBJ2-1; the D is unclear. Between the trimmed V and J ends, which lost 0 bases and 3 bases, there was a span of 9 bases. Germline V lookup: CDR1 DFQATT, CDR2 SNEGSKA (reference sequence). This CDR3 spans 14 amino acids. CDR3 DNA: TGCAGTGCTAGAGATCTACATCTCTACAATGAGCAGTTCTTC. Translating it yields CSARDLHLYNEQFF.

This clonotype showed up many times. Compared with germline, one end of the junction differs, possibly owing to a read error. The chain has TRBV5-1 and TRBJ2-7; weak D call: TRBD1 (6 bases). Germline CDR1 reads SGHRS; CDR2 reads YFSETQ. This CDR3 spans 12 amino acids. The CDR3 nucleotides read TGTGCCAGCAGCTTACAGGGCCACGAGCAGTACTTC. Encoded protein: CASSLQGHEQYF.